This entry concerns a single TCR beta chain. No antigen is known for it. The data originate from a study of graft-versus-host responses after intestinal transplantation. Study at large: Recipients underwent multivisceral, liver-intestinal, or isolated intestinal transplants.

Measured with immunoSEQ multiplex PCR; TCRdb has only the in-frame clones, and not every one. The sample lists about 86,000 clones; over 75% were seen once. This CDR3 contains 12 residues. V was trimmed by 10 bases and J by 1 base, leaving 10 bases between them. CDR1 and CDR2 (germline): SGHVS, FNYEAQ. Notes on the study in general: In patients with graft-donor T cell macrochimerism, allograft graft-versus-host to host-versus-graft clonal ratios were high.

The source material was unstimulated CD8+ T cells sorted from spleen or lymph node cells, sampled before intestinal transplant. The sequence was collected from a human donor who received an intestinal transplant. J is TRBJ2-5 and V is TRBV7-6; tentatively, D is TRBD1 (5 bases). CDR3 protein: CATSGPQETQYF. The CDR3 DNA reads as TGTGCCACCTCAGGGCCCCAAGAGACCCAGTACTTC.